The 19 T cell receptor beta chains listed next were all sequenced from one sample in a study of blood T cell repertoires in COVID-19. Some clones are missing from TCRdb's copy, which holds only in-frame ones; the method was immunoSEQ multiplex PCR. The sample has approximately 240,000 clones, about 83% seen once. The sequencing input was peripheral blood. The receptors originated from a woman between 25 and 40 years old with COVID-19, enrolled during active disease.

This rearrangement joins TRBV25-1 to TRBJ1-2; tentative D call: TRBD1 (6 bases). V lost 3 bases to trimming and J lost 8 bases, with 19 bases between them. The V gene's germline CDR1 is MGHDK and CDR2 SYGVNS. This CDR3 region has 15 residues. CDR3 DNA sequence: TGTGCCAGCAGTGACCAGGGGACGGGGCAGTCCGGCTACACCTTC. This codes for CASSDQGTGQSGYTF.

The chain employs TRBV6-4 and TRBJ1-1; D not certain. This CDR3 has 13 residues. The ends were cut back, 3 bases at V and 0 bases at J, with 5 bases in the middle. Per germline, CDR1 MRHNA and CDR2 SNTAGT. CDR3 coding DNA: TGTGCCAGCAGTGATCAGTTGAACACTGAAGCTTTCTTT. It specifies CASSDQLNTEAFF.

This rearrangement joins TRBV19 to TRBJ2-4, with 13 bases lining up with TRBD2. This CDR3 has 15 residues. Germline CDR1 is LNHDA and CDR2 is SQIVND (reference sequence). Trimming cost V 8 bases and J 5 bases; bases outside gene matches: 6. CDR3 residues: CASDTSGGAQNIQYF. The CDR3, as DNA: TGTGCCAGTGATACTAGCGGGGGGGCACAAAACATTCAGTACTTC.

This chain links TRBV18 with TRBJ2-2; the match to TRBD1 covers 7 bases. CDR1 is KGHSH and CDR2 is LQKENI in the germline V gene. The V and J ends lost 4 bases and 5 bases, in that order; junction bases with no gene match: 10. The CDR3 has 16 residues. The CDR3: CASSQLPEGQTGELFF. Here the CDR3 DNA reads TGTGCCAGCTCACAACTCCCTGAGGGACAGACCGGGGAGCTGTTTTTT.

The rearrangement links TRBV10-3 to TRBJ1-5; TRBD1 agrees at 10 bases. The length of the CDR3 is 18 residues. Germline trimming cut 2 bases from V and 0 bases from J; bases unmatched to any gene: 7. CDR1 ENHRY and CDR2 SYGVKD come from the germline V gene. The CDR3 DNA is TGTGCCATCAGTGAGGACACGGACAGGGGGTTTAGCAATCAGCCCCAGCATTTT. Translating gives CAISEDTDRGFSNQPQHF.

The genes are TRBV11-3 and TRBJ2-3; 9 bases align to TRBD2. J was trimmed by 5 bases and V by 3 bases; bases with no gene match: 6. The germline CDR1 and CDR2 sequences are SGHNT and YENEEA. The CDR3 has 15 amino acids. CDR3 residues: CASSLGLAGRDTQYF. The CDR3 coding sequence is TGTGCCAGCAGCTTGGGACTAGCCGGTCGAGATACGCAGTATTTT.

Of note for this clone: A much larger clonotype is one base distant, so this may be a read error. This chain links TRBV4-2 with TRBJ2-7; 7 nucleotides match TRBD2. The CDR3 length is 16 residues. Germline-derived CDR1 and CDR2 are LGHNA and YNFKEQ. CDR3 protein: CVSSQDHGAGHYEQYF. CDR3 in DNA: TGTGTCAGCAGCCAAGATCATGGAGCGGGGCACTACGAGCAGTACTTC.

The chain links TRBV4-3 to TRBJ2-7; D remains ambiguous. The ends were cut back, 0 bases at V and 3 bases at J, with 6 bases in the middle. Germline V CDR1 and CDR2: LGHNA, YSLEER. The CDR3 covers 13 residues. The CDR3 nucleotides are TGCGCCAGCAGCCAAGACCAAAACTACGAGCAGTACTTC. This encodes CASSQDQNYEQYF.

CDR3 sequence: CASQQGQSEKLFF. CDR3 nucleotide sequence: TGTGCCAGCCAACAGGGGCAGTCTGAAAAACTGTTTTTT. The chain combines TRBV6-5 with TRBJ1-4; 7 nucleotides match TRBD1. J lost 7 bases, V lost 8 bases, and 7 bases had no gene match. Germline V gene lookup returns CDR1 MNHEY and CDR2 SVGAGI. The CDR3 sequence is 13 residues long.

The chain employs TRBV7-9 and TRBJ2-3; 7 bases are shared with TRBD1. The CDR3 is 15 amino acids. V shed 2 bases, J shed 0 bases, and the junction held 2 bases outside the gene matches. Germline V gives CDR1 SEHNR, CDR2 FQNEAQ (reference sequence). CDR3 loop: CASSLSTGSTDTQYF. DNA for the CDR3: TGTGCCAGCAGCTTATCGACAGGGAGCACAGATACGCAGTATTTT.

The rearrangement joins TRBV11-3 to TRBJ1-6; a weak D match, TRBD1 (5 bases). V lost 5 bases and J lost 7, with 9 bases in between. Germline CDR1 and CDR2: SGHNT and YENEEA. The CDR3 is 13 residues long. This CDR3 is CASSAGRNSPLHF. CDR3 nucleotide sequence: TGTGCCAGCAGCGCAGGGCGGAATTCACCCCTCCACTTT.

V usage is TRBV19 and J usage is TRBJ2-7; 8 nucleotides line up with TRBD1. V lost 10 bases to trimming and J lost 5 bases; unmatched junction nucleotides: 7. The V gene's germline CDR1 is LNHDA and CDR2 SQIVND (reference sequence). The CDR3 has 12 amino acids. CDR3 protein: CATGQGGNEQYF. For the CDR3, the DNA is TGTGCCACCGGACAGGGTGGTAACGAGCAGTACTTC.

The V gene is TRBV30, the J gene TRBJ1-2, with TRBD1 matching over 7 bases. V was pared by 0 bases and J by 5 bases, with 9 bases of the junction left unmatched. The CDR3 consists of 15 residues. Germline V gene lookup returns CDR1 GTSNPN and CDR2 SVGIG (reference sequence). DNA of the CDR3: TGTGCCTGGAGTGTACTAAAGGGGGCGCGGTATGGCTACACCTTC. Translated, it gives CAWSVLKGARYGYTF.

As DNA, the CDR3 is TGTGCCAGCAGCTTGCAGGATAATTCACCCCTCCACTTT. As protein: CASSLQDNSPLHF. This chain uses TRBV7-6 with TRBJ1-6; D is unresolved. V lost 3 bases and J 5 bases, leaving 5 bases between the germline ends. CDR1 and CDR2 (germline): SGHVS, FNYEAQ. The CDR3 consists of 13 residues. The full variable domain, with the rest looked up from reference TRBV7-6 and TRBJ1-6, is GAGVSQSPRYKVTKRGQDVALRCDPISGHVSLYWYRQALGQGPEFLTYFNYEAQQDKSGLPNDRFSAERPEGSISTLTIQRTEQRDSAMYRCASSLQDNSPLHFGNGTRLTVT.

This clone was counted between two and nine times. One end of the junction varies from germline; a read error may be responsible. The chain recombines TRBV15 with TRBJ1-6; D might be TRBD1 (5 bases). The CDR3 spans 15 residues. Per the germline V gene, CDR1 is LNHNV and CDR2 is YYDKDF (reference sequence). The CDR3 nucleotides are TGTGCCACCAGCCGAGATCGCGGGGGGGATTCACCCCTCCACTTT. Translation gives CATSRDRGGDSPLHF. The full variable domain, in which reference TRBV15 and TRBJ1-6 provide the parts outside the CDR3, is DAMVIQNPRYQVTQFGKPVTLSCSQTLNHNVMYWYQQKSSQAPKLLFHYYDKDFNNEADTPDNFQSRRPNTSFCFLDIRSPGLGDTAMYLCATSRDRGGDSPLHFGNGTRLTVT.

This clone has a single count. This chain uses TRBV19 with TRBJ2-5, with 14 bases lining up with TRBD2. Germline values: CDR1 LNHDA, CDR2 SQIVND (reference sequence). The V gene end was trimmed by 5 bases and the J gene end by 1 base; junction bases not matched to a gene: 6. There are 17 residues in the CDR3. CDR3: CASSLSTSGGVQETQYF. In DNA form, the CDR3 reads TGTGCCAGTAGTCTCTCGACTAGCGGGGGGGTCCAAGAGACCCAGTACTTC.

CDR3 in DNA: TGTGCCAGCAGCGACCCGGGACTAGCGGGAGTTGAGATCGAGTATTTT. Encoded protein: CASSDPGLAGVEIEYF. The chain has TRBV2 and TRBJ2-3; 14 nucleotides agree with TRBD2. Trimming took 6 bases from V and 13 from J; bases not matched to a gene: 15. The V gene's germline CDR1 is SNHLY and CDR2 FYNNEI. This CDR3 is built from 16 residues.

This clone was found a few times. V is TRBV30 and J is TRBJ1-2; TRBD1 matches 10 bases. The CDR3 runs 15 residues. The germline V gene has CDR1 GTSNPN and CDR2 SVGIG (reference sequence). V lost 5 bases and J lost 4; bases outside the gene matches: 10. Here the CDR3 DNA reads TGTGCCTGGGCCGGGACAGGGGCCGAGTTCTATGGCTACACCTTC. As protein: CAWAGTGAEFYGYTF.

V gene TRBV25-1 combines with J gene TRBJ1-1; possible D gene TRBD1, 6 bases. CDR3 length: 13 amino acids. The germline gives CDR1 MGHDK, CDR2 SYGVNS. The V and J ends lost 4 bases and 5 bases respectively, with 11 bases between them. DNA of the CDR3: TGTGCCAGCAGTGGGGTAAGGGGGACTGAAGCTTTCTTT. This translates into CASSGVRGTEAFF.